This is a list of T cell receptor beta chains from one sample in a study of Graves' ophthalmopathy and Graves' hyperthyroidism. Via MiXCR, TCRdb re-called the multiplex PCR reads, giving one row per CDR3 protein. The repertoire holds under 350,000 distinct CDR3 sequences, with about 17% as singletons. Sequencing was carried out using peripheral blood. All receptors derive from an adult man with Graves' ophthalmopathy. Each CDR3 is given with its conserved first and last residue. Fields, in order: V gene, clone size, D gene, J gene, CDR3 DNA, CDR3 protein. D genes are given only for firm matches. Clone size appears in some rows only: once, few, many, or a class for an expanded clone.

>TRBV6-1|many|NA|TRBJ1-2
TGTGCCAGCAGTGAAGGCGGCCGCACGTATGGCTACACCTTC
CASSEGGRTYGYTF
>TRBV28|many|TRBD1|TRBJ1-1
TGTGCCAGCAGTCGCGGACAGGTAACGATGAACACTGAAGCTTTCTTT
CASSRGQVTMNTEAFF
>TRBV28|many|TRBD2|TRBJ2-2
TGTGCCAGCAGTCCGACTAGCGCGTCCGGGGAGCTGTTTTTT
CASSPTSASGELFF
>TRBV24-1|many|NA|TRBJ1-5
TGTGCCTCCACCGGCCAGCATTTT
CASTGQHF
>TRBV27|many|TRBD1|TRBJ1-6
TGTGCCAGCAGTTTTTACCGTATCGGGACAGGGAATAATTCACCCCTCCACTTT
CASSFYRIGTGNNSPLHF
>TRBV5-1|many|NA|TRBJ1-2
TGCGCCAGCAGCTTGGCGGACCGGTCTAACTATGGCTACACCTTC
CASSLADRSNYGYTF
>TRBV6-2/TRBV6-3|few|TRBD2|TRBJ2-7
TGTGCCATCCGCAGACTAGCGGGAGGTCCGGGTAACGAGCAGTACTTC
CAIRRLAGGPGNEQYF
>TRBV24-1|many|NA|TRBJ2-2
TGTGCCACCAGTGATCCGACCGGGGGCACCGGGGAGCTGTTTTTT
CATSDPTGGTGELFF
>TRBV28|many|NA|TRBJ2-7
TGTGCCAGCAGTGCCACCGGGACTTTTCGGGACGAGCAGTACTTC
CASSATGTFRDEQYF
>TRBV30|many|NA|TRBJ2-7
TGTGCCTGGAGTTTGAAGGAGTCCGCCTACGAGCAGTACTTC
CAWSLKESAYEQYF
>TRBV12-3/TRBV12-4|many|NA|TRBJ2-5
TGTGCCAGCAGTTTGAGGAATCAACAAGAGACCCAGTACTTC
CASSLRNQQETQYF
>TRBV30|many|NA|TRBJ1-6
TGTGCCTGGTCTCGGGCCTACAGGACAAATTCACCCCTCCACTTT
CAWSRAYRTNSPLHF
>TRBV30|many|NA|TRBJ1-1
TGTGCCTGGAGACGACCGACCCAAGCTTCCTTT
CAWRRPTQASF
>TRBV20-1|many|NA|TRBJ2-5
TGCAGTGGGCAGGTTGATGAGACCCAGTACTTC
CSGQVDETQYF
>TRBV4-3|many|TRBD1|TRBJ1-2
TGCGCCAGCAGCCAACGTAGGACAGGGGGAGGAACCGGCTACACCTTC
CASSQRRTGGGTGYTF
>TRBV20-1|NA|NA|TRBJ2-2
TGCAGTGCTAGAGATCCTAGGGTTGGCGGGGAGCTGTTTTTT
CSARDPRVGGELFF
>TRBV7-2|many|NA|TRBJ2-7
TGTGCCAGCACTTTTACATCCACCCCCGAGCAGTACTTC
CASTFTSTPEQYF
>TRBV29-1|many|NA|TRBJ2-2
TGCAGCGTTACCCCAGGGAACACCGGGGAGCTGTTTTTT
CSVTPGNTGELFF
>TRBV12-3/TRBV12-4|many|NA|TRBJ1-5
TGTGCCAGCAGTTCAATAGGGAGCAATCAGCCCCAGCATTTT
CASSSIGSNQPQHF
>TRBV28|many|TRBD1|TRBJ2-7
TGTGCCAGCAGTTTACCGGGACAGGGGCCAACCTCCTACGAGCAGTACTTC
CASSLPGQGPTSYEQYF
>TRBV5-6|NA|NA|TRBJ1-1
TGTGCCAGCAGACGTAACGGGGAAGTGAACACTGAAGCTTTCTTT
CASRRNGEVNTEAFF
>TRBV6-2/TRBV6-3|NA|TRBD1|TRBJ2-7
TGTGCCAGCAGACGCGGACAGGGGTTCTACGAGCAGTACTTC
CASRRGQGFYEQYF
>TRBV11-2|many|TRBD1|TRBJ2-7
TGTGCCAGCAGCTTAGTACAGGGGACAGGGCTCGAGCAGTACTTC
CASSLVQGTGLEQYF
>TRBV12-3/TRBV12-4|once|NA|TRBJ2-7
TGTGCCAGCAGTGGGGAGTTCTCCGAGCAGTACTTC
CASSGEFSEQYF
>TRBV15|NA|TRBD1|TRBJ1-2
TGTGCCACCAGCAGGCCGGGACAGGGGGAGAACTATGGCTACACCTTC
CATSRPGQGENYGYTF
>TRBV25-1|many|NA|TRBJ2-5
TGTGCCAGCATGGGGACTTTGGGGGGGACCCAGTACTTC
CASMGTLGGTQYF
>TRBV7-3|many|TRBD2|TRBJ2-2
TGTGCCAGCAGCTTCGGTCCTAGCGGGGGCGGGGAGCTGTTTTTT
CASSFGPSGGGELFF
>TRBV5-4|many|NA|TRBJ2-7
TGTGCCAGCAGCCGGACTCCTCTGGCCGAGCAGTACTTC
CASSRTPLAEQYF
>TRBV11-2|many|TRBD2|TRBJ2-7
TGTGCCAGCAGCTTAGTTGGGGGGGGGACCTACGAGCAGTACTTC
CASSLVGGGTYEQYF
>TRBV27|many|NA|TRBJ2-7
TGTGCCAGCAGTTCCCCCCTATTAAGAGACTACGAGCAGTACTTC
CASSSPLLRDYEQYF
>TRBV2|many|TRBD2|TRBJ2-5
TGTGCCAGCAGTGAAGAGGGACTAGCGGGGGGGCGAGAGACCCAGTACTTC
CASSEEGLAGGRETQYF
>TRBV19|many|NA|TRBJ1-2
TGTGCCAGTAGTATGGAGGCAGGGGTCAACTATGGCTACACCTTC
CASSMEAGVNYGYTF
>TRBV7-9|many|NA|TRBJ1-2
TGTGCCAGCAGTCCTACACAAAACTATGGCTACACCTTC
CASSPTQNYGYTF
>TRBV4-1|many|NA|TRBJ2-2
TGCGCCAGCAGCCACAACACCGGGGAGCTGTTTTTT
CASSHNTGELFF
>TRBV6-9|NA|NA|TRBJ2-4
TGTGCCAGCAGTTCCCTAGGGTACATTCAGTACTTC
CASSSLGYIQYF
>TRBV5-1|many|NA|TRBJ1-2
TGCGCCAGCAGCTTGGCTCCAGGGGACTATGGCTACACCTTC
CASSLAPGDYGYTF
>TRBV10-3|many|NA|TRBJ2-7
TGTGCCATCAGTCCCGACCGGCCCTACGAGCAGTACTTC
CAISPDRPYEQYF
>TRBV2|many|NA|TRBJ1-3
TGTGCCTCTGCCAGGGAAGTAAGCTCTGGAAACACCATATATTTT
CASAREVSSGNTIYF
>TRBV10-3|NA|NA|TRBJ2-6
TGTGCCATCACCGCGGGGGCTCAATCTGGGGCCAACGTCCTGAATTTC
CAITAGAQSGANVLNF